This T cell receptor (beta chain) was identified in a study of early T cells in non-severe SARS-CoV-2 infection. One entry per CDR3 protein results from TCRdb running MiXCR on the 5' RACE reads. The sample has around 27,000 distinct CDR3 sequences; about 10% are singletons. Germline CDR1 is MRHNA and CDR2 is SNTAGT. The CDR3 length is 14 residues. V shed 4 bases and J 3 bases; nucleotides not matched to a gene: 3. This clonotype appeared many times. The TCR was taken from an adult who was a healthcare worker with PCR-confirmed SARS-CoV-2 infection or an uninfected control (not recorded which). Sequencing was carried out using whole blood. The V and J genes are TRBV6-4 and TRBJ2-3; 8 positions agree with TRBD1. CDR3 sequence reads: CASSGQGRTDTQYF. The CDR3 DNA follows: TGTGCCAGCAGTGGACAGGGGAGAACAGATACGCAGTATTTT.